A selection of T cell receptor beta chains follows, all from one sample in a study of shared clonotypes between healthy human individuals. Sequenced by immunoSEQ multiplex PCR; TCRdb stores in-frame clones only, minus some. The sample lists roughly 500,000 clones, roughly 83% occurring once. The sequenced sample was PBMCs. The receptors shown here come from a woman aged 40-49 years in good health. Some clones in this sample may be carry-over from other donors' samples. CDR3s include the opening cysteine and the closing phenylalanine or tryptophan. The D gene is left open where the match is weak.

j_call | d_call | v_call | cdr3_aa
TRBJ1-1 | TRBD1 | TRBV6-1 | CASSRQGVTEAFF
TRBJ1-4 | - | TRBV27 | CASSSRQGDPEEKLFF
TRBJ1-5 | - | TRBV6-4 | CAPGRDSVQPQHF
TRBJ1-2 | - | TRBV2 | CASSLLGIGPPGYTF
TRBJ1-2 | - | TRBV25-1 | CASSDSHYGYTF
TRBJ2-3 | TRBD2 | TRBV19 | CASSSTSGSVDTQYF
TRBJ2-3 | - | TRBV28 | CASSEGVRDTQYF
TRBJ2-7 | - | TRBV28 | CASSVRVPYEQYF
TRBJ2-5 | - | TRBV30 | CAWSPGMVQETQYF
TRBJ2-7 | - | TRBV28 | CASTGYDEQYF
TRBJ2-2 | - | TRBV5-1 | CASSLVGVPPGELFF